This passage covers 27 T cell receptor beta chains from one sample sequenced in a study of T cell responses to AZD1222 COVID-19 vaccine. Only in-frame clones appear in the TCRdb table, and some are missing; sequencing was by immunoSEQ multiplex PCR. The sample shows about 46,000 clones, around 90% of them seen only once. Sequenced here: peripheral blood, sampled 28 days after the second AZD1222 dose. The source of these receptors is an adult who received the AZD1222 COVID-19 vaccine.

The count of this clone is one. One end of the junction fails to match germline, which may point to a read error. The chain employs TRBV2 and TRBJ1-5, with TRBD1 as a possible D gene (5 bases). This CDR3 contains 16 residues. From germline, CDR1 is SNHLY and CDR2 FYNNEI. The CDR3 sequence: CASREGPPGSNQPQHF. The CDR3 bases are TGTGCCAGCAGAGAAGGGCCCCCAGGGAGCAATCAGCCCCAGCATTTT.

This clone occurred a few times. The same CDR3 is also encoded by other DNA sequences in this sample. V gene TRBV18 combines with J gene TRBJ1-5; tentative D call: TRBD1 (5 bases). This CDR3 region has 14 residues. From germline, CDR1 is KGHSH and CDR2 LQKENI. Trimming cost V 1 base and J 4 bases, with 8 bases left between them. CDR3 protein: CASSPQGSNQPQHF. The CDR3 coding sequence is TGTGCCAGCTCACCACAGGGGTCAAATCAGCCCCAGCATTTT.

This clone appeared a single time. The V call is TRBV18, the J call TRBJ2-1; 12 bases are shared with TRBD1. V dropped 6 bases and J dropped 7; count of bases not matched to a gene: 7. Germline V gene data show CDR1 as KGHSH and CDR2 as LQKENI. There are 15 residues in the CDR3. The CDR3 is CASSPGQGARNEQFF. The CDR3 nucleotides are TGTGCCAGCTCGCCGGGACAGGGGGCGCGTAATGAGCAGTTCTTC. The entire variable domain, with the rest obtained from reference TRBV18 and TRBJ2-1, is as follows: NAGVMQNPRHLVRRRGQEARLRCSPMKGHSHVYWYRQLPEEGLKFMVYLQKENIIDESGMPKERFSAEFPKEGPSILRIQQVVRGDSAAYFCASSPGQGARNEQFFGPGTRLTVL.

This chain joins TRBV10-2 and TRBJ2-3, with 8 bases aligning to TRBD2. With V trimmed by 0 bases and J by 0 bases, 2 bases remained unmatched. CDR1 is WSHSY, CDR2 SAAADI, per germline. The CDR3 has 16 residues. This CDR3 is CASSESPSGSTDTQYF. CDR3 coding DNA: TGCGCCAGCAGTGAGTCCCCTAGCGGGAGCACAGATACGCAGTATTTT.

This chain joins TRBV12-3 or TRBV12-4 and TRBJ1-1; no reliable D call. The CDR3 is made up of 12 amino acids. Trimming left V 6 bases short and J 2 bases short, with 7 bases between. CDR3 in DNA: TGTGCCAGCAGCTATGACAACACTGAAGCTTTCTTT. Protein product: CASSYDNTEAFF.

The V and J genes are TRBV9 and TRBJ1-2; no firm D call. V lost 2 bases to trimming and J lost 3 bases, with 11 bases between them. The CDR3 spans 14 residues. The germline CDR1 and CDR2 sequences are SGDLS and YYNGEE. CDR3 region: CASSVDGGDYGYTF. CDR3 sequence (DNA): TGTGCCAGCAGCGTTGACGGTGGAGACTATGGCTACACCTTC.

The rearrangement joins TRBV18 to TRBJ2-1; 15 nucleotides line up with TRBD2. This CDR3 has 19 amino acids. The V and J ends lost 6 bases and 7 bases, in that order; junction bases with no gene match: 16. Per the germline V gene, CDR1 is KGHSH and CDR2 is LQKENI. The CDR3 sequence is CASSRLGLAGGPRENEQFF. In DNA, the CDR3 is TGTGCCAGCTCCCGACTCGGACTAGCGGGAGGGCCTCGAGAAAATGAGCAGTTCTTC. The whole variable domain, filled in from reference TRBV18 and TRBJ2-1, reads NAGVMQNPRHLVRRRGQEARLRCSPMKGHSHVYWYRQLPEEGLKFMVYLQKENIIDESGMPKERFSAEFPKEGPSILRIQQVVRGDSAAYFCASSRLGLAGGPRENEQFFGPGTRLTVL.

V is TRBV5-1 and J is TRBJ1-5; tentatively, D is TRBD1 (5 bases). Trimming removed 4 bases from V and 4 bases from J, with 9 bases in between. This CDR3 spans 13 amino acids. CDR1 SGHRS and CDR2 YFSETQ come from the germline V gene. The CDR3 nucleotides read TGCGCCAGCAGCCCGCAGGGAAATCAGCCCCAGCATTTT. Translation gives CASSPQGNQPQHF. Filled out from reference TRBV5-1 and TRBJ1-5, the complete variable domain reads KAGVTQTPRYLIKTRGQQVTLSCSPISGHRSVSWYQQTPGQGLQFLFEYFSETQRNKGNFPGRFSGRQFSNSRSEMNVSTLELGDSALYLCASSPQGNQPQHFGDGTRLSIL.

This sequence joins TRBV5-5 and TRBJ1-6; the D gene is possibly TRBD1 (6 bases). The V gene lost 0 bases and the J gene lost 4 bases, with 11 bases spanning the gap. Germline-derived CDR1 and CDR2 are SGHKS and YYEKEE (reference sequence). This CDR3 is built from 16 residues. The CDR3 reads CASSLGTGLYNSPLHF. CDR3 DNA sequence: TGTGCCAGCAGCTTGGGTACAGGGCTGTATAATTCACCCCTCCACTTT. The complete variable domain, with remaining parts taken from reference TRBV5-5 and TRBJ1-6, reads DAGVTQSPTHLIKTRGQQVTLRCSPISGHKSVSWYQQVLGQGPQFIFQYYEKEERGRGNFPDRFSARQFPNYSSELNVNALLLGDSALYLCASSLGTGLYNSPLHFGNGTRLTVT.

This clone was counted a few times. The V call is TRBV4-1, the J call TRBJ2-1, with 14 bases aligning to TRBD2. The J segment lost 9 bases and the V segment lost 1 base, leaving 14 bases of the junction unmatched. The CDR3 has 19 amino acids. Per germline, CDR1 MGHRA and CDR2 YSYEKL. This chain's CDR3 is CASSQAVRGLAGESGEQFF. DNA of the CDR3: TGCGCCAGCAGCCAAGCGGTACGGGGACTAGCGGGAGAAAGTGGTGAGCAGTTCTTC.

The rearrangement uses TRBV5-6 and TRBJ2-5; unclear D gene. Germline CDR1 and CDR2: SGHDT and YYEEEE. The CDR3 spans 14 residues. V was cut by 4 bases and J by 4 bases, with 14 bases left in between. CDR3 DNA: TGTGCCAGCAGCATCAACCGACGGGCAGAGACCCAGTACTTC. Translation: CASSINRRAETQYF.

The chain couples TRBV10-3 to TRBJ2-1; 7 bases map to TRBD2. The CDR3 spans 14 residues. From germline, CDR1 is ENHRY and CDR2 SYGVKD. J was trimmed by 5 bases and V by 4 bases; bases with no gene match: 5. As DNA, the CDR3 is TGTGCCATCAGTGTTGCGGGAGTACACAATGAGCAGTTCTTC. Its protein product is CAISVAGVHNEQFF.

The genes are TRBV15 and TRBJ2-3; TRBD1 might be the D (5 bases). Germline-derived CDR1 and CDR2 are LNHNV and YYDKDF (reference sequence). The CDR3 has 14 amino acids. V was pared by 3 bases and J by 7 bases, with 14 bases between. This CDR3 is CATSSPQGGNTQYF. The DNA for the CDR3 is TGTGCCACCAGCAGTCCCCAGGGTGGGAATACGCAGTATTTT.

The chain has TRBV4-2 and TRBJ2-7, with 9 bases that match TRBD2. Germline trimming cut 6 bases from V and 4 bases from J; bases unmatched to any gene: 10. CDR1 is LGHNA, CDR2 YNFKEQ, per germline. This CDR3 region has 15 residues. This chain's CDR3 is CASREIAGAVYEQYF. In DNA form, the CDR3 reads TGTGCCAGCAGAGAAATAGCGGGAGCCGTGTACGAGCAGTACTTC.

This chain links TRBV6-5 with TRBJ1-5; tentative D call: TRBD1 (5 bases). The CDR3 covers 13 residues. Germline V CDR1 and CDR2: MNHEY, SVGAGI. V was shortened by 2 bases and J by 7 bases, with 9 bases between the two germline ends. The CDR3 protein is CASSYEGRQPQHF. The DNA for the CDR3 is TGTGCCAGCAGTTACGAGGGGAGGCAGCCCCAGCATTTT.

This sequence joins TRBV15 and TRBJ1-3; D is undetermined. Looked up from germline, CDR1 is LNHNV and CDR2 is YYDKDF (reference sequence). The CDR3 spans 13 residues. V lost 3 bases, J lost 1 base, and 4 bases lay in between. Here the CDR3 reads CATSRESGNTIYF. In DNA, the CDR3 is TGTGCCACCAGCAGGGAATCTGGAAACACCATATATTTT.

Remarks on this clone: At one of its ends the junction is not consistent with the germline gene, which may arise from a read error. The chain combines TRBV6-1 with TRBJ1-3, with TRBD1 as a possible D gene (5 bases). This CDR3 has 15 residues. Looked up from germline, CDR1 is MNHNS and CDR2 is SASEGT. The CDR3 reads CASREGAGSGNTIYF. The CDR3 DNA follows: TGTGCCAGCAGAGAAGGGGCCGGCTCTGGAAACACCATATATTTT.

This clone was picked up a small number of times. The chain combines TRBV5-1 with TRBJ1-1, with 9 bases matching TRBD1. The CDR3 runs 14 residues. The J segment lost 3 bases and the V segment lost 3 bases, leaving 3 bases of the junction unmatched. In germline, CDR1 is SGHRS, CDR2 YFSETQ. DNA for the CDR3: TGCGCCAGCAGCTCGGGACAGGGATACACTGAAGCTTTCTTT. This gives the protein CASSSGQGYTEAFF.

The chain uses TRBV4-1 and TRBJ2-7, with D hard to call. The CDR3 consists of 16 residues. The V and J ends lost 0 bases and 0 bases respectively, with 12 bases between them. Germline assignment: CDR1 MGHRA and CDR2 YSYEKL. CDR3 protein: CASSQDGHKSSYEQYF. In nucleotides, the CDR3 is TGCGCCAGCAGCCAAGATGGGCACAAGAGCTCCTACGAGCAGTACTTC.

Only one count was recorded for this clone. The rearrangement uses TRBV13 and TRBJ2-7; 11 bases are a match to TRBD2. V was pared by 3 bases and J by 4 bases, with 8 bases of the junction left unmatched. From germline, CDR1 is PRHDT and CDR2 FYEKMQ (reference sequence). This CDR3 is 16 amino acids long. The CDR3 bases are TGTGCCAGCAGCTTTAATAGCGGGAGGGCCATGTACGAGCAGTACTTC. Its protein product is CASSFNSGRAMYEQYF. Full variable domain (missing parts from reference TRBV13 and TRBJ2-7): AAGVIQSPRHLIKEKRETATLKCYPIPRHDTVYWYQQGPGQDPQFLISFYEKMQSDKGSIPDRFSAQQFSDYHSELNMSSLELGDSALYFCASSFNSGRAMYEQYFGPGTRLTVT.

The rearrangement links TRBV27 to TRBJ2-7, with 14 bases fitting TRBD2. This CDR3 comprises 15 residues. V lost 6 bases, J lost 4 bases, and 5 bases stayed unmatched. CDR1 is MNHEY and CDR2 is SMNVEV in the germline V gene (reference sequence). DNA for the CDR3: TGTGCCAGCAGCCCCCGACTAGCGGGAGGGTACGAGCAGTACTTC. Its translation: CASSPRLAGGYEQYF.

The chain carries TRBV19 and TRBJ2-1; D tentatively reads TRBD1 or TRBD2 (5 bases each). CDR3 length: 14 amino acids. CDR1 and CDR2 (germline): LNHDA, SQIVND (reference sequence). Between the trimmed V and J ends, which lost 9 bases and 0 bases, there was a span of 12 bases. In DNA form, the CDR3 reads TGTGCCAGCCACGGGGCTAGCTCCTACAATGAGCAGTTCTTC. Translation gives CASHGASSYNEQFF.

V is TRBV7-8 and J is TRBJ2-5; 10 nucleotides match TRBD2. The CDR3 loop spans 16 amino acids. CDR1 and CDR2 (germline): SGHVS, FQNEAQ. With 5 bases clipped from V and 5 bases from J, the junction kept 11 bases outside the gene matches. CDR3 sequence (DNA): TGTGCCAGCAGCACTCCACCTAGCGGGAGCCCGGAGACCCAGTACTTC. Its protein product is CASSTPPSGSPETQYF.

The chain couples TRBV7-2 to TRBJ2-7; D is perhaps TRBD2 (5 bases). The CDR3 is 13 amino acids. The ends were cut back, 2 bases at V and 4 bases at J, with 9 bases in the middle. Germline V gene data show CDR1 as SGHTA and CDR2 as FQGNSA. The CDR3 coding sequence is TGTGCCAGCAGCTTATGGGGAGAATACGAGCAGTACTTC. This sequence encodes CASSLWGEYEQYF.

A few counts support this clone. CDR3 DNA sequence: TGTGCCATCAGTGAGAAGTGGGATCAGCCCCAGCATTTT. Encoded protein: CAISEKWDQPQHF. This chain links TRBV10-3 with TRBJ1-5; D not resolved. Germline V lookup: CDR1 ENHRY, CDR2 SYGVKD. V gave up 2 bases and J gave up 5 bases, with 7 bases separating them. The CDR3 is made up of 13 amino acids.

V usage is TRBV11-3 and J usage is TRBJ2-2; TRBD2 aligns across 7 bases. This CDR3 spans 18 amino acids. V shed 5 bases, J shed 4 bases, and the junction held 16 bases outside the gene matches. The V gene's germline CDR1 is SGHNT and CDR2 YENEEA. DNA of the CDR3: TGTGCCAGCAGCAGAAATCTTGGCGGGAGTCGTGTCACCGGGGAGCTGTTTTTT. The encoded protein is CASSRNLGGSRVTGELFF.

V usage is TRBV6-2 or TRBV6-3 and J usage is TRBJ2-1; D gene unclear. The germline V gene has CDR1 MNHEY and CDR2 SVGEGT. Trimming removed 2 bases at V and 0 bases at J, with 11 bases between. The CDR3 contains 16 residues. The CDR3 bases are TGTGCCAGCAGTTACGGGCGGCAAAGCTCCTACAATGAGCAGTTCTTC. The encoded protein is CASSYGRQSSYNEQFF.